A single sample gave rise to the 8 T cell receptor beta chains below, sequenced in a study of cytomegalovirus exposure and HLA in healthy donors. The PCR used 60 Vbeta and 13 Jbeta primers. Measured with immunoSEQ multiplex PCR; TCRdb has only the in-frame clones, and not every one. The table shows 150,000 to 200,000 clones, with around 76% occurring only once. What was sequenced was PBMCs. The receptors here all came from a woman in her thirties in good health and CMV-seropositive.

The CDR3 loop is CAISTGDQETQYF. In nucleotides, the CDR3 is TGTGCCATCAGCACAGGGGACCAAGAGACCCAGTACTTC. The chain has TRBV10-3 and TRBJ2-5; 7 positions match TRBD1. The CDR3 sequence is 13 residues long. Trimming took 6 bases from V and 0 from J; bases not matched to a gene: 1. Germline CDR1 reads ENHRY; CDR2 reads SYGVKD.

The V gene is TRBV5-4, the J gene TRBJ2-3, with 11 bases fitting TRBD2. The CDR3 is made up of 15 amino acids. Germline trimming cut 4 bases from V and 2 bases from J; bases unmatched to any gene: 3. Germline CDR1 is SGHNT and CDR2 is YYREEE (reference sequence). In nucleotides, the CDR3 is TGTGCCAGCAGCCCGGGACTAGCGGACACAGATACGCAGTATTTT. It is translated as CASSPGLADTDTQYF.

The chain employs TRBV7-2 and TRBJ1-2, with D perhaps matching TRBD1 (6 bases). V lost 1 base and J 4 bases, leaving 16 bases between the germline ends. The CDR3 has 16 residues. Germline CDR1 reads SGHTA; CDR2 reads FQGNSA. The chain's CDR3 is CASSLGGGGGSYGYTF. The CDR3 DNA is TGTGCCAGCAGCTTAGGGGGAGGGGGGGGGAGCTATGGCTACACCTTC.

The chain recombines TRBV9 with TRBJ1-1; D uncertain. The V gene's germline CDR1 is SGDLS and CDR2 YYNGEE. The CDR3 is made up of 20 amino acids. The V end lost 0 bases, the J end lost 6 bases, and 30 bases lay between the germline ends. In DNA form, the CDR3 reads TGTGCCAGCAGCGTAGGTTTTAGTTTTAGTGGGATTTCGGACTTCGCTGAAGCTTTCTTT. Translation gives CASSVGFSFSGISDFAEAFF.

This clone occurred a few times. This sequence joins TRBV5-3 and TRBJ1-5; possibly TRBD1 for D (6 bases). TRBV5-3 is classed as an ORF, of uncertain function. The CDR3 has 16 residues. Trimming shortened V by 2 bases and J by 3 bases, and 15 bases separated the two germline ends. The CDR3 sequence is CARSLSYRANNQPQHF. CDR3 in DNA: TGTGCCAGAAGCTTATCCTACAGGGCCAACAATCAGCCCCAGCATTTT.

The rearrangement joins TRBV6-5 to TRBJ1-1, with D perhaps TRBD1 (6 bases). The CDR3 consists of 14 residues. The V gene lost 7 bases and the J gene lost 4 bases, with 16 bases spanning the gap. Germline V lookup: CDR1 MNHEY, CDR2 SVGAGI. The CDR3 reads CASTPNGGGTEAFF. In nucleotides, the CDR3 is TGTGCCAGCACTCCGAATGGGGGCGGCACTGAAGCTTTCTTT.

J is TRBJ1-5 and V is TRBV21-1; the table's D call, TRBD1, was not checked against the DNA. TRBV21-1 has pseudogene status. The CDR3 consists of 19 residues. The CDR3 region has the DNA TGTGCCAGCAGCAAAAAGGCTCTACAGGGGCCCCTGCCCTGTTTGCCCCAGCATTTT. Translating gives CASSKKALQGPLPCLPQHF.

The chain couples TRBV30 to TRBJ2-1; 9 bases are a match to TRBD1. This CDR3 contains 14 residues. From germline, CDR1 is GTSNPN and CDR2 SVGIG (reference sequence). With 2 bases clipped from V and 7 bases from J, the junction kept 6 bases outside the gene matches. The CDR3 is CAWSKLTGGNEQFF. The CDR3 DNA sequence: TGTGCCTGGAGTAAACTGACAGGGGGGAATGAGCAGTTCTTC. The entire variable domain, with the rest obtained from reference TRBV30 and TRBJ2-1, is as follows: SQTIHQWPATLVQPVGSPLSLECTVEGTSNPNLYWYRQAAGRGLQLLFYSVGIGQISSEVPQNLSASRPQDRQFILSSKKLLLSDSGFYLCAWSKLTGGNEQFFGPGTRLTVL.